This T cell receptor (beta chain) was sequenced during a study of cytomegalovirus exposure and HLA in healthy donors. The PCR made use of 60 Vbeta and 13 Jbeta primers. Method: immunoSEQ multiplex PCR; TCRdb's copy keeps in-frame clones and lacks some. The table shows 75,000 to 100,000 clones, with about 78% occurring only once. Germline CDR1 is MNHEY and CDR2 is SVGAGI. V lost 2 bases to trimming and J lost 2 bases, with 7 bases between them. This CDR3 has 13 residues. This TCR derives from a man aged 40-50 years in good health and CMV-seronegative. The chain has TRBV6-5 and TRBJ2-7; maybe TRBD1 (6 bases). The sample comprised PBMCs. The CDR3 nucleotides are TGTGCCAGCAGTTACAACAGGGCCTACGAGCAGTACTTC. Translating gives CASSYNRAYEQYF.